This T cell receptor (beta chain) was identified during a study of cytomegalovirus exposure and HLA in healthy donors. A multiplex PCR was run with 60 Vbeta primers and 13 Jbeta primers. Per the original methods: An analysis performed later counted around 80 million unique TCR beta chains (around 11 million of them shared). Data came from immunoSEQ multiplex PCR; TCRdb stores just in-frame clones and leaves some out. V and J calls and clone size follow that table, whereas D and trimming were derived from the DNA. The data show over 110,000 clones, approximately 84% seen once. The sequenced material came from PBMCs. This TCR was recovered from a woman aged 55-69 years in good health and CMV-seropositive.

CDR3: CASSPAGLPGTGELFF. DNA for the CDR3: TGTGCCAGCAGCCCGGCGGGACTGCCGGGAACCGGGGAGCTGTTTTTT. The V call is TRBV7-2, the J call TRBJ2-2, with D tentatively TRBD2 (6 bases). V lost 5 bases to trimming and J lost 5 bases, with 18 bases between them. The CDR3 loop spans 16 amino acids. Germline V gives CDR1 SGHTA, CDR2 FQGNSA.